Following are 8 T cell receptor beta chains from one sample sequenced in a study of blood T cell repertoires in COVID-19. The data were produced by immunoSEQ multiplex PCR, yet TCRdb's version contains in-frame clones alone and is incomplete. The sample includes roughly 65,000 clones, more than 70% of them seen just once. The sample taken for sequencing was peripheral blood. These receptors were collected from a human donor in a cohort sampled during active COVID-19.

The chain carries TRBV28 and TRBJ1-2; 8 nucleotides align to TRBD1. This CDR3 region has 18 residues. Losses at the gene ends were 4 bases for V and 4 bases for J; bases not matched to a gene: 17. Per the germline V gene, CDR1 is MDHEN and CDR2 is SYDVKM. The CDR3 DNA is TGTGCCAGCAGTTCTCTCTCACTGACAGGGGCGATCGGCTATGGCTACACCTTC. It translates to CASSSLSLTGAIGYGYTF.

This clone was detected only a few times. This could be a read error, since a much larger clone is one nucleotide away. The same CDR3 is also encoded by other DNA sequences in this sample. The chain uses TRBV30 and TRBJ1-5; 8 bases match TRBD1. Germline loops: CDR1 GTSNPN, CDR2 SVGIG (reference sequence). V lost 0 bases and J lost 5; bases outside the gene matches: 0. The CDR3 runs to 13 residues. The CDR3 bases are TGTGCCTGGAGTGTACAGGGGGATCAGCCCCAGCATTTT. Translation gives CAWSVQGDQPQHF.

The rearrangement joins TRBV7-9 to TRBJ2-5, with TRBD1 as a possible D gene (6 bases). Germline CDR1 is SEHNR and CDR2 is FQNEAQ (reference sequence). V was pared by 1 base and J by 5 bases, with 14 bases between. The CDR3 length is 15 residues. The CDR3 DNA follows: TGTGCCAGCAGCTTAGGTACAGGGTTTACGGAGACCCAGTACTTC. It specifies CASSLGTGFTETQYF.

The rearrangement links TRBV11-1 to TRBJ1-1, with 8 positions matching TRBD1. Germline values: CDR1 SGHAT, CDR2 FQDESV (reference sequence). The CDR3 totals 16 residues. J was trimmed by 0 bases and V by 6 bases; bases with no gene match: 9. CDR3 DNA: TGTGCCAGCAGTGGGACAGGCCCCCCTATGAACACTGAAGCTTTCTTT. It yields the protein CASSGTGPPMNTEAFF.

The V and J genes are TRBV2 and TRBJ1-6; 9 positions match TRBD1. This CDR3 is 20 amino acids long. V gave up 5 bases and J gave up 0 bases; unmatched junction bases: 14. The germline V gene has CDR1 SNHLY and CDR2 FYNNEI. CDR3 sequence (DNA): TGTGCCAGCAGTATATGGGCCCGGACAGGGGAGAGCTCCTATAATTCACCCCTCCACTTT. It specifies CASSIWARTGESSYNSPLHF.

The rearrangement links TRBV5-1 to TRBJ1-1, with D tentatively TRBD1 (5 bases). The CDR3 is 13 amino acids. V was trimmed by 5 bases and J by 1 base, leaving 9 bases between them. Germline-derived CDR1 and CDR2 are SGHRS and YFSETQ. This chain's CDR3 is CASRGDWNTEAFF. As DNA, the CDR3 is TGCGCCAGCAGAGGGGATTGGAACACTGAAGCTTTCTTT.

The gene calls are TRBV3-1 (or the pseudogene TRBV3-2) and TRBJ2-7; TRBD2 matches at 7 bases. CDR1 and CDR2 from the germline V gene are LGHDT and YNNKEL (reference sequence). This CDR3 is 20 amino acids long. Trimming at V came to 0 bases and at J to 4 bases, leaving 21 bases not matched to a gene. CDR3 region: CASSQDLVVLRERERYEQYF. The CDR3 bases are TGTGCCAGCAGCCAAGACTTGGTTGTACTTCGGGAGCGGGAAAGGTACGAGCAGTACTTC.

The chain has TRBV19 and TRBJ2-1; D is unclear. Germline V CDR1 and CDR2: LNHDA, SQIVND (reference sequence). The CDR3 runs to 12 residues. V dropped 0 bases and J dropped 15 bases, with 12 bases sitting between them. The CDR3 coding sequence is TGTGCCAGTAGTATAGAGAAGACATCCCTGTTCTTC. Amino acids: CASSIEKTSLFF.